These T cell receptor beta chains were read from a single sample in a study of blood T cell repertoires in COVID-19. Some clones are missing from TCRdb's copy, which holds only in-frame ones; the method was immunoSEQ multiplex PCR. Here the sample spans approximately 75,000 clones, nearly 90% being singletons. The sequencing input was peripheral blood. The source of these receptors is a man aged 50 to 60 with acute or convalescent COVID-19. The CDR3 runs from the conserved cysteine through the conserved F or W.

V gene	CDR3 protein
TRBV15	CATSSETQGRTEQYF
TRBV30	CAWSVGGFGETQYF
TRBV7-9	CASSFRGDDIQYF
TRBV19	CASSEQPNQPQHF
TRBV2	CASTPGQGYNEQFF
TRBV4-1	CASSNRADTQYF
TRBV19	CASSIDRVHTGELFF
TRBV27	CASSFTRSDTQYF
TRBV5-5	CASSLMGLRGAGELFF
TRBV7-9	CASSAITYEQYF
TRBV28	CASSPPLGGGESQETQYF
TRBV4-1	CASSQEAKSPLHF
TRBV2	CASNAPGGVRETQYF
TRBV20-1	CSASGGDVTEAFF
TRBV7-9	CASSLPVQGTGYTF
TRBV6-5	CASSPSVGRIEKLFF
TRBV6-5	CATRRTGVYEQYF
TRBV27	CASRDRDYTDTQYF
TRBV7-9	CASSFMAENTGELFF
TRBV6-5	CASRGGAGANVLTF
TRBV9	CASSGRLAGAETQYF
TRBV15	CATSRERGLFHQPQHF
TRBV5-1	CASSFGGQGGQETQYF
TRBV18	CASSPRRGPGEKLFF
TRBV9	CASSVRDRSLDTEAFF
TRBV2	CASRGQGASEKLFF
TRBV11-2	CASSLGQANYGYTF
TRBV7-3	CASSSYSNQPQHF
TRBV27	CASSFSYNSPLHF
TRBV7-9	CASTPSSGNTGELFF
TRBV30	CAWGAGQGEWETQYF
TRBV3-1/TRBV3-2	CASSQGAGSYEQYF
TRBV11-2	CASRPRPGQGSHEQYF
TRBV7-6	CASSETLSSYNSPLHF
TRBV30	CAWSVLGHLGMETQYF
TRBV5-1	CASSPGRGGSYEQYF
TRBV27	CASSFKGLASNEQYF
TRBV18	CASSPPTGQGTNYGYTF
TRBV6-1	CASSEGGQGTYNSPLHF
TRBV7-7	CASSPSGGATETQYF
TRBV7-9	CASSLGLSNQPQHF
TRBV12-5	CASGLALGQGAYNEQFF
TRBV7-2	CASSRTGRNEQFF
TRBV9	CASSAPAGTSGGARLFF
TRBV10-3	CAITGALAGGRNEQFF
TRBV28	CASSYGQDYEQYF
TRBV5-6	CASSPPGGTYEQYF
TRBV27	CASSPVVGRYGYTF
TRBV15	CATSRGQGRQPQHF
TRBV10-3	CAISTRRRANTGELFF
TRBV19	CASSTGQGGSYGYTF
TRBV7-9	CASSLRATSAHTDTQYF
TRBV28	CASSLTGISEQYF
TRBV11-2	CASSHRDRYQETQYF
TRBV5-1	CASTPVPQATEAFF
TRBV6-5	CASSYSSNTEAFF
TRBV10-3	CAISEGQVFGQYF
TRBV5-1	CASSQGQGADEQYF
TRBV7-8	CASSDKTDNTEAFF
TRBV5-4	CASRVDIGQGNYEQYF